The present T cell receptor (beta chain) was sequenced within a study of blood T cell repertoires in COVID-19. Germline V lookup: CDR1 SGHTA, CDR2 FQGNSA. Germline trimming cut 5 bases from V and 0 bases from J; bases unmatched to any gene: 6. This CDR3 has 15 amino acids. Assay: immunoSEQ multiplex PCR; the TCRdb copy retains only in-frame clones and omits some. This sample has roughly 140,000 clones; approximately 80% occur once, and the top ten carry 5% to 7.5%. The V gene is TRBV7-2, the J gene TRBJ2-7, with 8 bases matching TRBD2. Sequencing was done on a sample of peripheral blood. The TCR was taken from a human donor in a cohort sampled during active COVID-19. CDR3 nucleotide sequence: TGTGCCAGCAGCCTAAGCGGGGGCCGCTCCTACGAGCAGTACTTC. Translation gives CASSLSGGRSYEQYF.